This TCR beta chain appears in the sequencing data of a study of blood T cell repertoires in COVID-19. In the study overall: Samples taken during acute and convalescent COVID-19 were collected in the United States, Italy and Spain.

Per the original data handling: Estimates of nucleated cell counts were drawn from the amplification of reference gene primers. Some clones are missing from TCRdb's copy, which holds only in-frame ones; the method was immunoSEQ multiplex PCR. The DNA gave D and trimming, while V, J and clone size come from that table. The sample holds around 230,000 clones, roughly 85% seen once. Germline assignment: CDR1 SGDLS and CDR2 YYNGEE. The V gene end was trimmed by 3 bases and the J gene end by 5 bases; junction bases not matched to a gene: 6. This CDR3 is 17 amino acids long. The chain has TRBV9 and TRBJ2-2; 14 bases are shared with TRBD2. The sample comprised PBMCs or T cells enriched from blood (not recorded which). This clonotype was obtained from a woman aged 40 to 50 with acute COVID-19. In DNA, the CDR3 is TGTGCCAGCAGCGCAGGACTAGCGGGGGGCAGGACCGGGGAGCTGTTTTTT. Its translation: CASSAGLAGGRTGELFF.